The 6 T cell receptor beta chains below were found in one sample sequenced in a study of blood T cell repertoires in COVID-19. Profiling relied on immunoSEQ multiplex PCR, and the TCRdb table lists in-frame clones only, not all of them. Counted here are under 75,000 clones, around 90% occurring once; the ten biggest clones make up approximately 3.4%. The material sequenced was peripheral blood. Source of these receptors: a man over 45 with active COVID-19.

The chain couples TRBV7-9 to TRBJ2-5; D is perhaps TRBD2 (6 bases). The CDR3 contains 14 residues. Deletions cut 5 bases from V and 3 bases from J, with 13 bases between. Germline CDR1 is SEHNR and CDR2 is FQNEAQ (reference sequence). The CDR3 region is CASSLLTSEETQYF. CDR3 DNA sequence: TGTGCCAGCAGCCTCTTGACTAGTGAAGAGACCCAGTACTTC.

The gene calls are TRBV2 and TRBJ2-1; 7 positions match TRBD1. With 4 bases clipped from V and 4 bases from J, the junction kept 7 bases outside the gene matches. Germline CDR1 and CDR2: SNHLY and FYNNEI. CDR3 length: 15 residues. CDR3 sequence: CASSATGTAYNEQFF. CDR3 DNA: TGTGCCAGCAGTGCCACCGGGACAGCTTACAATGAGCAGTTCTTC.

V and J are TRBV5-1 and TRBJ1-1; D possibly corresponds to TRBD1 (6 bases). CDR1 and CDR2 from the germline V gene are SGHRS and YFSETQ. This CDR3 spans 14 amino acids. With 3 bases removed from V and 4 bases from J, the gap between germline ends came to 13 bases. CDR3 bases: TGCGCCAGCAGCTCACAGGGTATTTCCACTGAAGCTTTCTTT. Amino acids: CASSSQGISTEAFF.

This clone was observed a handful of times. The chain recombines TRBV28 with TRBJ1-2; unclear D gene. The V gene's germline CDR1 is MDHEN and CDR2 SYDVKM. Trimming took 5 bases from V and 7 from J, leaving 20 bases between them. The CDR3 is 15 amino acids. As DNA, the CDR3 is TGTGCCAGCAGTGCCCCCGCGGGCGACTCTGGTGGCTACACCTTC. Residues: CASSAPAGDSGGYTF.

V and J are TRBV30 and TRBJ1-2; a possible D gene is TRBD1 (5 bases). Germline CDR1 GTSNPN, CDR2 SVGIG (reference sequence). CDR3 length: 13 residues. Trimming took 3 bases from V and 4 from J, leaving 12 bases between them. Written as DNA, the CDR3 is TGTGCCTGGAGCTACACAGGACCCTATGGCTACACCTTC. It is translated as CAWSYTGPYGYTF. Filled out from reference TRBV30 and TRBJ1-2, the complete variable domain reads SQTIHQWPATLVQPVGSPLSLECTVEGTSNPNLYWYRQAAGRGLQLLFYSVGIGQISSEVPQNLSASRPQDRQFILSSKKLLLSDSGFYLCAWSYTGPYGYTFGSGTRLTVV.

The V call is TRBV5-6, the J call TRBJ1-2; 9 bases line up with TRBD1. The CDR3 sequence is 19 residues long. Germline loops: CDR1 SGHDT, CDR2 YYEEEE. After removal of 4 bases from V and 4 bases from J, the junction contained 20 bases not matched to a gene. CDR3 in DNA: TGTGCCAGCAGCGATCCTACCCCCCCTACAGGGGGCGCGGGCTATGGCTACACCTTC. It specifies CASSDPTPPTGGAGYGYTF.